A single sample is the source of the 9 T cell receptor beta chains below, sequenced in a study of cytomegalovirus exposure and HLA in healthy donors. PCR involved 60 Vbeta and 13 Jbeta primers. TCRdb's copy holds only in-frame clones and misses some; the assay was immunoSEQ multiplex PCR. This sample has 100,000 or so clones, with 78% found just once. Sequenced sample: PBMCs. These receptors were collected from a male donor in good health and CMV-seronegative.

The chain is built from TRBV5-1 and TRBJ1-4; TRBD1 aligns across 7 bases. The CDR3 has 16 amino acids. Per the germline V gene, CDR1 is SGHRS and CDR2 is YFSETQ. V shed 0 bases, J shed 8 bases, and the junction held 10 bases outside the gene matches. The CDR3 DNA reads TGCGCCAGCAGCTTGGCCCCAGCAGGGGGAGAGGAAAAACTGTTTTTT. This sequence encodes CASSLAPAGGEEKLFF.

The CDR3 sequence: CSVCSGRYNEQFF. The CDR3 region has the DNA TGCAGCGTTTGTAGCGGGAGATACAATGAGCAGTTCTTC. The rearrangement links TRBV29-1 to TRBJ2-1; 9 nucleotides line up with TRBD2. The V segment lost 5 bases and the J segment 4 bases; nucleotides outside the gene matches: 3. This CDR3 has 13 residues. Per germline, CDR1 SQVTM and CDR2 ANQGSEA.

The chain is built from TRBV2 and TRBJ2-1; 8 nucleotides match TRBD2. J was trimmed by 4 bases and V by 7 bases; bases with no gene match: 3. The CDR3 runs to 13 residues. Germline V gene data show CDR1 as SNHLY and CDR2 as FYNNEI. The CDR3 nucleotides are TGTGCCAGCAAGAGCGGGAGTTACAATGAGCAGTTCTTC. It is translated as CASKSGSYNEQFF.

J is TRBJ1-1 and V is TRBV19; D perhaps matches TRBD1 (5 bases). The CDR3 runs to 12 residues. Trimming took 6 bases from V and 3 from J, leaving 8 bases between them. Germline V lookup: CDR1 LNHDA, CDR2 SQIVND (reference sequence). The CDR3 DNA reads as TGTGCCAGTAGGTTAGGGGACACTGAAGCTTTCTTT. Protein product: CASRLGDTEAFF.

This clone was seen once. The chain carries TRBV6-1 and TRBJ1-3; D ambiguous. Germline V gene lookup returns CDR1 MNHNS and CDR2 SASEGT. This CDR3 contains 14 residues. The germline V and J ends were trimmed by 7 bases and 0 bases, with 10 bases remaining between them. For the CDR3, the DNA is TGTGCCAGCACTCGGTTTAGCTCTGGAAACACCATATATTTT. Its protein is CASTRFSSGNTIYF.

This sequence joins TRBV2 and TRBJ2-5, with D unclear. CDR3 length: 14 residues. Germline V gives CDR1 SNHLY, CDR2 FYNNEI. The ends were cut back, 4 bases at V and 1 base at J, with 10 bases in the middle. CDR3 coding DNA: TGTGCCAGCAGTGTCAATGGAGCCCAAGAGACCCAGTACTTC. It translates to CASSVNGAQETQYF.

V usage is TRBV5-6 and J usage is TRBJ2-3; TRBD2 agrees at 7 bases. V gave up 0 bases and J gave up 5 bases; unmatched junction bases: 0. This CDR3 contains 13 residues. Germline V gene data show CDR1 as SGHDT and CDR2 as YYEEEE. CDR3 DNA: TGTGCCAGCAGCTTGGGCGGGAGAGATACGCAGTATTTT. Amino acids: CASSLGGRDTQYF. Full variable domain (rest looked up from reference TRBV5-6 and TRBJ2-3): DAGVTQSPTHLIKTRGQQVTLRCSPKSGHDTVSWYQQALGQGPQFIFQYYEEEERQRGNFPDRFSGHQFPNYSSELNVNALLLGDSALYLCASSLGGRDTQYFGPGTRLTVL.

This clone was seen a few times. The chain uses TRBV5-6 and TRBJ2-1; no reliable D call. The V and J ends lost 3 bases and 0 bases respectively, with 10 bases between them. There are 15 residues in the CDR3. Germline values: CDR1 SGHDT, CDR2 YYEEEE. The CDR3 loop is CASSSTTSSYNEQFF. CDR3 bases: TGTGCCAGCAGCTCGACAACGAGCTCCTACAATGAGCAGTTCTTC. Based on the CDR3 plus reference TRBV5-6 and TRBJ2-1, the full variable domain is DAGVTQSPTHLIKTRGQQVTLRCSPKSGHDTVSWYQQALGQGPQFIFQYYEEEERQRGNFPDRFSGHQFPNYSSELNVNALLLGDSALYLCASSSTTSSYNEQFFGPGTRLTVL.

This chain joins TRBV9 and TRBJ2-7; D remains ambiguous. This CDR3 region has 12 residues. CDR1 SGDLS and CDR2 YYNGEE come from the germline V gene. V was clipped by 1 base and J by 3 bases, with 5 bases between them. The chain's CDR3 is CASSVSDYEQYF. As DNA, the CDR3 is TGTGCCAGCAGCGTATCAGACTACGAGCAGTACTTC.